This TCR beta chain is drawn from a study of PD-L1 blockade in urothelial cancer. Study-wide points: Where pretreatment blood TCR clonality fell below the median, better survival was predicted.

Templates that were synthetic TCR analogs were spiked into each PCR. Sequencing was performed with immunoSEQ multiplex PCR; in TCRdb, only in-frame clones are kept and a portion is missing. Found here are roughly 95,000 clones, roughly 91% of them singletons; the top ten hold about 2%. Germline values: CDR1 SGHRS, CDR2 YFSETQ. J lost 0 bases, V lost 4 bases, and 4 bases had no gene match. The CDR3 has 15 residues. Documented time point: pretreatment peripheral blood. Patients had urothelial carcinoma that was locally advanced or metastatic. Between 1 and 8 samples per patient were obtained, pretreatment and on-treatment. In regard to this clone: Its target is unknown.

The clonotype was recovered from a man aged 55 to 70 with urothelial cancer. The rearrangement uses TRBV5-1 and TRBJ1-1, with TRBD1 identical over 9 bases. The sequenced sample was PBMCs, obtained around atezolizumab (anti-PD-L1) treatment. This chain's CDR3 is CASSAGTGMNTEAFF. As DNA, the CDR3 is TGCGCCAGCAGCGCGGGGACAGGGATGAACACTGAAGCTTTCTTT. The full variable domain, rest sourced from reference TRBV5-1 and TRBJ1-1, is KAGVTQTPRYLIKTRGQQVTLSCSPISGHRSVSWYQQTPGQGLQFLFEYFSETQRNKGNFPGRFSGRQFSNSRSEMNVSTLELGDSALYLCASSAGTGMNTEAFFGQGTRLTVV.